A single sample gave rise to the 8 T cell receptor beta chains below, sequenced in a study of blood T cell repertoires in COVID-19. TCRdb keeps only in-frame clones here, not all; method: immunoSEQ multiplex PCR. This sample has tens of thousands of clones; 80% to 90% occur once, and the top ten carry approximately 4.9%. The sequenced material came from peripheral blood. The receptors originated from an older woman with acute or convalescent COVID-19.

This clone was seen a handful of times. The rearrangement links TRBV6-5 to TRBJ1-1; tentatively, D is TRBD1 (6 bases). This CDR3 contains 13 residues. The germline V and J ends were trimmed by 7 bases and 0 bases, with 9 bases remaining between them. Germline CDR1 MNHEY, CDR2 SVGAGI. CDR3 protein: CASTGQLNTEAFF. As DNA, the CDR3 is TGTGCCAGCACCGGACAGCTGAACACTGAAGCTTTCTTT.

The chain's CDR3 is CASSPGLAQGETQYF. The CDR3 nucleotides are TGCGCCAGCAGCCCGGGACTAGCACAGGGAGAGACCCAGTACTTC. V usage is TRBV5-1 and J usage is TRBJ2-5; 9 positions agree with TRBD2. The CDR3 covers 15 residues. V dropped 4 bases and J dropped 4; count of bases not matched to a gene: 8. Per the germline V gene, CDR1 is SGHRS and CDR2 is YFSETQ.

This clone was found once. The chain uses TRBV10-3 and TRBJ1-2; 7 bases map to TRBD1. CDR1 is ENHRY, CDR2 SYGVKD, per germline. V gave up 0 bases and J gave up 4 bases; unmatched junction bases: 5. This CDR3 region has 15 residues. CDR3 DNA sequence: TGTGCCATCAGTGAGTCGATCAGGGACAGCTATGGCTACACCTTC. This encodes CAISESIRDSYGYTF.

V usage is TRBV6-5 and J usage is TRBJ1-2; 10 bases match TRBD1. Germline loops: CDR1 MNHEY, CDR2 SVGAGI. The CDR3 runs to 12 residues. V gave up 7 bases and J gave up 8 bases; unmatched junction bases: 4. The CDR3 spells CASKMTGGGYTF. In nucleotides, the CDR3 is TGTGCCAGCAAAATGACAGGGGGCGGCTACACCTTC.

The chain combines TRBV15 with TRBJ2-1; TRBD2 aligns across 12 bases. This CDR3 spans 19 amino acids. CDR1 and CDR2 (germline): LNHNV, YYDKDF (reference sequence). V shed 2 bases and J 1 base; nucleotides not matched to a gene: 9. CDR3 sequence reads: CATSRHYRLAGESYNEQFF. CDR3 nucleotide sequence: TGTGCCACCAGCAGACATTACAGACTAGCGGGAGAGTCCTACAATGAGCAGTTCTTC.

The chain links TRBV3-1 (or the pseudogene TRBV3-2) to TRBJ2-1; 8 bases are a match to TRBD2. Per germline, CDR1 LGHDT and CDR2 YNNKEL (reference sequence). The CDR3 is 14 residues long. Trimming removed 1 base from V and 6 bases from J; junction bases left unmatched: 2. The CDR3 nucleotides read TGTGCCAGCAGCCAAGCACTAGCGGTCAATGAGCAGTTCTTC. Translation: CASSQALAVNEQFF.

The J gene is TRBJ1-1, the V gene TRBV28, with 7 bases aligning to TRBD1. The CDR3 length is 16 residues. Looked up from germline, CDR1 is MDHEN and CDR2 is SYDVKM. The V gene end was trimmed by 5 bases and the J gene end by 1 base; junction bases not matched to a gene: 10. The CDR3: CASSPLYRGRNTEAFF. The DNA for the CDR3 is TGTGCCAGCAGTCCCCTCTACAGGGGAAGGAACACTGAAGCTTTCTTT. The full variable domain, with the rest looked up from reference TRBV28 and TRBJ1-1, is DVKVTQSSRYLVKRTGEKVFLECVQDMDHENMFWYRQDPGLGLRLIYFSYDVKMKEKGDIPEGYSVSREKKERFSLILESASTNQTSMYLCASSPLYRGRNTEAFFGQGTRLTVV.

This chain uses TRBV6-5 with TRBJ1-2, with 8 bases lining up with TRBD1. Germline lookup yields CDR1 MNHEY and CDR2 SVGAGI. This CDR3 is built from 15 residues. The V and J ends lost 5 bases and 5 bases, in that order; junction bases with no gene match: 10. The CDR3 DNA reads TGTGCCAGCAGTCACCGGGACAGGATCTGGTATGGCTACACCTTC. Translating it yields CASSHRDRIWYGYTF.